The text below deals with one T cell receptor beta chain. Its antigen is unknown. The data stem from a study of graft-versus-host responses after intestinal transplantation. This CDR3 is 14 amino acids long. Germline-derived CDR1 and CDR2 are SGHRS and YFSETQ. Trimming pared 0 bases from V and 2 bases from J, leaving 9 bases between. Assay used: immunoSEQ multiplex PCR; TCRdb lists only in-frame clones, some missing. The sample includes 130,000 to 150,000 clones, roughly 91% of them seen just once. Here the sequenced sample was unstimulated CD4+ T cells sorted from spleen or lymph node cells, taken before intestinal transplant. The clonotype was recovered from a human donor who received an intestinal transplant. The J gene is TRBJ2-7, the V gene TRBV5-1; D might be TRBD2 (5 bases). Written as DNA, the CDR3 is TGCGCCAGCAGCTTGGGGACTGAAACCTACGAGCAGTACTTC. Encoded protein: CASSLGTETYEQYF.